The entry below describes one TCR beta chain. This clonotype has ten or more counts. The antigen this receptor binds is unknown. No much larger clone exists at a distance of one base, and base qualities are not known. This sample was taken from a study of identical twins (dated by TCRdb to between 2015 and 2016). At the level of the whole study: To test whether fetal clonotypes persist, this study deep-sequenced TCR alpha and beta repertoires from monozygotic twins, from unrelated adults of various ages, and from cord blood. Replicate twin experiments were performed at different times using different library preparation protocols to rule out contamination. Overall study results and their limits: Invariant T cells such as MAIT and iNKT could partly confound zero-insertion analyses, though diverse VJ usage argued against this for most clonotypes. In monozygotic twins, out-of-frame TCR alpha sharing was systematically underestimated by recombination models, although the models agreed with sharing between unrelated individuals. Compared with coincidental sharing between unrelated individuals, an excess of low generation-probability sequences was observed among out-of-frame TCR alpha sequences shared between twins. Abundant cord blood beta clonotypes carried fewer insertions; young adult naive repertoires showed a weaker similar trend, while memory repertoires showed none. Because the same donors could not be followed over many years, conclusions were based on cross-sectional statistical analysis. In beta out-of-frame sequences, excess twin sharing was weaker, because having fewer shared sequences lowered the signal-to-noise ratio.

The germline V gene provides CDR1 SGHRS and CDR2 YFSETQ. V is cut back by 2 bases and J by 2 bases, with 7 bases in the junction unmatched. The CDR3 holds 16 amino acids from the cysteine to the phenylalanine. Solely the CDR3 DNA is kept, with 48 bases framed from the first base. To prepare the library, 5' RACE was applied. Instrument used: Illumina HiSeq 2000. A universal primer binding site was introduced by template switching, and a unique molecular identifier was present in the final cDNA, enabling accurate counting of TCR cDNA molecules. Specific primers in the conserved constant-segment region were used to synthesize first-strand cDNA for TCR alpha and beta chains. To control for contamination, every cDNA library was double barcoded, receiving both a SMART-Mk sample barcode and Illumina barcodes. TruSeq adapter sequences and Illumina sample barcodes were added in two successive PCR steps. The TCR alpha and beta cDNA libraries were sequenced on the Illumina HiSeq platform using custom primers. Concerning the study's data processing: MiGEC was used to process raw reads and extract unique molecular identifiers, and MiXCR was used to find CDR3 positions. Recombination models were inferred per individual with the repgenHMM and IGoR tools using an EM algorithm. Shared clonotypes were analyzed with the tcR package in R, and sharing was normalized by the product of cloneset sizes. To study raw recombination free of thymic and clonal selection effects, out-of-frame nonproductive sequences were analyzed. TCRdb reprocessed the public reads (quality trimming at Q25 with fastp, clone calling with MiXCR) and kept in-frame beta chains. CDR3 protein sequences are deduplicated, and each keeps its most common genes and DNA. None of the V and J calls come from the authors' own analysis; TCRdb made them. This sample is represented by under 400,000 distinct CDR3 sequences; 9% to 10% of them were singletons. 7.5% to 9.5% of the sample comes from the top ten.

Only healthy Caucasian donors were included. The researchers also sequenced three unrelated adults who were not twins: a male aged 18 to 30, a male aged 50 to 60, and a female aged 50 to 60. Miltenyi CD45RO+ enrichment and human naive T-cell isolation kits were used to isolate memory (CD45RO+) and naive T cells from PBMC. The specimen sequenced was naive T cells sorted from blood. Sample cell subset or site, as interpreted from the label and publication: cells isolated with a human naive T-cell isolation kit. The sequence is built from TRBV5-1 and TRBJ2-1; 7 middle bases align to TRBD2. This TCR derives from a woman aged 45-65 years in good health. Here the CDR3 is given as CASSLNTGGTYNEQFF. The nucleotide sequence reads TGCGCCAGCAGCTTAAATACGGGAGGCACCTACAATGAGCAGTTCTTC.